The 26 T cell receptor beta chains reported below all come from one sample, sequenced in a study of T cells after yellow fever vaccination. MiXCR was run by TCRdb on the 5' RACE reads, yielding one entry per CDR3 protein. The sample carries tens of thousands of distinct CDR3 sequences, 7.5% to 8% recorded once. Sequenced here: CD8+ T cells sorted from PBMCs, sampled on the day of the yellow fever booster vaccination. Source of these receptors: a man aged 25-45 years who received the YFV17D yellow fever vaccine.

In this sample, this clonotype turned up many times. This chain uses TRBV4-1 with TRBJ2-1; 9 positions agree with TRBD1. Germline V gene sequence: CDR1 MGHRA, CDR2 YSYEKL. J lost 9 bases, V lost 1 base, and 4 bases had no gene match. This CDR3 contains 14 residues. This CDR3 is CASSQGDREGEQFF. CDR3 sequence (DNA): TGCGCCAGCAGCCAAGGGGACAGGGAGGGTGAGCAGTTCTTC.

This clonotype came up many times. The gene calls are TRBV5-1 and TRBJ2-7, with 9 bases fitting TRBD1. The V and J ends lost 4 bases and 5 bases, in that order; junction bases with no gene match: 7. Per germline, CDR1 SGHRS and CDR2 YFSETQ. The CDR3 spans 14 residues. CDR3 in DNA: TGCGCCAGCAGCCTGGGACAGGGTTTGGACGAGCAGTACTTC. Its protein product is CASSLGQGLDEQYF. Drawing the rest from reference TRBV5-1 and TRBJ2-7, the complete variable domain is KAGVTQTPRYLIKTRGQQVTLSCSPISGHRSVSWYQQTPGQGLQFLFEYFSETQRNKGNFPGRFSGRQFSNSRSEMNVSTLELGDSALYLCASSLGQGLDEQYFGPGTRLTVT.

The chain joins TRBV19 to TRBJ2-3, with 8 bases matching TRBD2. The CDR3 has 19 amino acids. V lost 1 base and J lost 4; bases outside the gene matches: 16. Germline V CDR1 and CDR2: LNHDA, SQIVND (reference sequence). The CDR3 sequence: CASSIGAGVWFSSADTQYF. CDR3 sequence (DNA): TGTGCCAGTAGTATAGGAGCGGGAGTTTGGTTCAGCTCGGCAGATACGCAGTATTTT. The variable domain in full, with the rest retrieved from reference TRBV19 and TRBJ2-3, is DGGITQSPKYLFRKEGQNVTLSCEQNLNHDAMYWYRQDPGQGLRLIYYSQIVNDFQKGDIAEGYSVSREKKESFPLTVTSAQKNPTAFYLCASSIGAGVWFSSADTQYFGPGTRLTVL.

This clonotype was counted only a few times. The rearrangement links TRBV7-9 to TRBJ2-7; 7 bases fit TRBD1. This CDR3 region has 15 residues. V was pared by 3 bases and J by 4 bases, with 9 bases of the junction left unmatched. Germline lookup yields CDR1 SEHNR and CDR2 FQNEAQ (reference sequence). The CDR3 DNA reads TGTGCCAGCAGCTTGGACCGGGACAGAAATTACGAGCAGTACTTC. Its protein is CASSLDRDRNYEQYF.

The V call is TRBV6-1, the J call TRBJ2-7; 9 bases align to TRBD2. Germline assignment: CDR1 MNHNS and CDR2 SASEGT. The trim removed 7 bases at V and 3 bases at J, leaving 16 bases unmatched. The CDR3 has 17 amino acids. This chain's CDR3 is CASIGADSGRQVYEQYF. CDR3 coding DNA: TGTGCCAGCATTGGGGCAGATAGCGGGAGACAGGTCTACGAGCAGTACTTC.

There are a few counts of this clonotype. The gene calls are TRBV6-1 and TRBJ1-1, with TRBD1 identical over 8 bases. CDR1 MNHNS and CDR2 SASEGT come from the germline V gene. The CDR3 contains 14 residues. Trimming removed 8 bases from V and 3 bases from J; junction bases left unmatched: 8. The CDR3 nucleotides are TGTGCCAGCGCCCTACAGGGGGTACACACTGAAGCTTTCTTT. It encodes CASALQGVHTEAFF.

This clonotype occurred a few times. The V gene is TRBV5-5, the J gene TRBJ2-4, with 13 bases fitting TRBD2. There are 16 residues in the CDR3. Losses at the gene ends were 4 bases for V and 8 bases for J; bases not matched to a gene: 9. Germline values: CDR1 SGHKS, CDR2 YYEKEE (reference sequence). CDR3 in amino acids: CASSPGLAGVGDIQYF. The CDR3 region has the DNA TGTGCCAGCAGCCCTGGACTAGCGGGAGTAGGGGACATTCAGTACTTC.

V is TRBV7-2 and J is TRBJ2-6, with a possible D match to TRBD1 (6 bases). Germline CDR1 reads SGHTA; CDR2 reads FQGNSA. The CDR3 runs 15 residues. V was trimmed by 4 bases and J by 4 bases, leaving 11 bases between them. The CDR3 spells CASSSDSAGANVLTF. The CDR3 nucleotides are TGTGCCAGCAGCTCGGACAGCGCGGGGGCCAACGTCCTGACTTTC.

This clonotype showed up just a few times. The chain is built from TRBV9 and TRBJ1-5; D gene ambiguous. The CDR3 sequence is 13 residues long. V was shortened by 3 bases and J by 6 bases, with 10 bases between the two germline ends. Per germline, CDR1 SGDLS and CDR2 YYNGEE. The CDR3 protein is CASSAEGVQPQHF. The CDR3 DNA follows: TGTGCCAGCAGCGCAGAAGGAGTTCAGCCCCAGCATTTT.

This clonotype occurred many times. V gene TRBV6-6 combines with J gene TRBJ2-7, with TRBD1 as a possible D gene (6 bases). The V end was cut by 4 bases, the J end by 3 bases, with 7 bases between. The V gene's germline CDR1 is MNHNY and CDR2 SVGAGI (reference sequence). CDR3 length: 12 amino acids. The CDR3, as DNA: TGTGCCAGCAGTTCAGGGGACTACGAGCAGTACTTC. Its protein is CASSSGDYEQYF.

This clonotype was counted only a few times. V and J are TRBV27 and TRBJ1-5; maybe TRBD1 (6 bases). CDR3 length: 15 amino acids. Trimming stripped 5 bases from V and 3 bases from J, with 14 bases between. Germline V gives CDR1 MNHEY, CDR2 SMNVEV (reference sequence). The CDR3 loop reads CASSVSGALNQPQHF. The DNA of the CDR3 is TGTGCCAGCAGTGTCTCGGGGGCGCTCAATCAGCCCCAGCATTTT.

This clonotype was detected ten times or more. This sequence joins TRBV7-2 and TRBJ2-7; D gene unclear. The CDR3 spans 13 residues. V dropped 4 bases and J dropped 3 bases, with 10 bases sitting between them. The germline gives CDR1 SGHTA, CDR2 FQGNSA. CDR3 protein: CASSSWQLYEQYF. For the CDR3, the DNA is TGTGCCAGCAGCTCATGGCAGCTCTACGAGCAGTACTTC.

The chain employs TRBV20-1 and TRBJ2-5; 7 bases are shared with TRBD1. V trimming: 4 bases; J trimming: 1 base; junction bases outside the gene matches: 0. CDR3 size: 12 residues. The V gene's germline CDR1 is DFQATT and CDR2 SNEGSKA (reference sequence). The chain's CDR3 is CSATGGQETQYF. The DNA for the CDR3 is TGCAGTGCTACAGGGGGCCAAGAGACCCAGTACTTC.

Concerning this clonotype itself: Since a much larger clone is just one base distant, this may be a read error. The chain carries TRBV20-1 and TRBJ2-7; 12 bases agree with TRBD2. The CDR3 length is 17 residues. Germline V gene data show CDR1 as DFQATT and CDR2 as SNEGSKA (reference sequence). The CDR3 nucleotides are TGCTGTGCTAGCCTCGGGCTAGCGGGAGGGCGCTCCTACGAGCAGTACTTC. Amino acids: CCASLGLAGGRSYEQYF.

The V gene is TRBV6-5, the J gene TRBJ2-7; tentatively, D is TRBD1 or TRBD2 (5 bases each). This CDR3 is 11 amino acids long. Trimming removed 7 bases from V and 6 bases from J, with 10 bases in between. In germline, CDR1 is MNHEY, CDR2 SVGAGI. The CDR3 DNA sequence: TGTGCCAGCACCCAGAGGGGCGAGCAGTACTTC. Encoded protein: CASTQRGEQYF.

This clonotype was observed a few times. The chain uses TRBV10-1 and TRBJ2-5, with D perhaps being TRBD1 or TRBD2 (5 bases each). V was shortened by 3 bases and J by 2 bases, with 13 bases between the two germline ends. The CDR3 length is 15 residues. Germline V gene sequence: CDR1 WNHNN, CDR2 SYGVQD (reference sequence). CDR3 in amino acids: CASSEWGSRQETQYF. DNA for the CDR3: TGCGCCAGCAGTGAATGGGGGTCTCGGCAAGAGACCCAGTACTTC.

In this sample, this clonotype turned up many times. V usage is TRBV29-1 and J usage is TRBJ2-7; 7 bases agree with TRBD2. This CDR3 is 13 amino acids long. Germline CDR1 SQVTM, CDR2 ANQGSEA. Trimming removed 6 bases from V and 3 bases from J; junction bases left unmatched: 8. The CDR3 coding sequence is TGCAGCGTCTGCACTAGCGAGATCTACGAGCAGTACTTC. Protein sequence: CSVCTSEIYEQYF.

The rearrangement links TRBV27 to TRBJ2-7; TRBD2 might be the D (5 bases). Trimming took off 4 bases at V and 12 bases at J, with 13 bases between the two ends. Germline V gene data show CDR1 as MNHEY and CDR2 as SMNVEV (reference sequence). The CDR3 has 11 amino acids. In DNA, the CDR3 is TGTGCCAGCAGTTCGGACTCTGGATGGTACTTC. The encoded protein is CASSSDSGWYF.

The chain recombines TRBV4-3 with TRBJ2-7; 7 positions agree with TRBD1. Germline V gene data show CDR1 as LGHNA and CDR2 as YSLEER. CDR3 length equals 14 residues. V was clipped by 5 bases and J by 5 bases; unmatched bases: 9. The CDR3 sequence is CASSYDRETDEQYF. In DNA, the CDR3 is TGCGCCAGCAGCTACGACAGGGAAACGGACGAGCAGTACTTC.

This clonotype was picked up a small number of times. The chain carries TRBV9 and TRBJ2-1, with D tentatively TRBD2 (5 bases). The CDR3 loop spans 16 amino acids. Germline V CDR1 and CDR2: SGDLS, YYNGEE. Between the trimmed V and J ends, which lost 0 bases and 0 bases, there was a span of 10 bases. The CDR3 DNA follows: TGTGCCAGCAGCGTAGCGCGGAGGAGCTCCTACAATGAGCAGTTCTTC. It yields the protein CASSVARRSSYNEQFF.

V usage is TRBV19 and J usage is TRBJ2-7, with no clear D. This CDR3 is built from 15 residues. Germline CDR1 is LNHDA and CDR2 is SQIVND (reference sequence). V lost 7 bases and J lost 5, with 21 bases in between. The CDR3 DNA reads TGTGCCAGTACCCCGGGTTACGCCTACGCCAACGAGCAGTACTTC. Its translation: CASTPGYAYANEQYF.

This rearrangement joins TRBV5-4 to TRBJ2-2; 8 bases match TRBD1. The CDR3 length is 16 residues. Germline V lookup: CDR1 SGHNT, CDR2 YYREEE (reference sequence). V lost 5 bases, J lost 1 base, and 7 bases stayed unmatched. Written as DNA, the CDR3 is TGTGCCAGCAGACCCCAGGGGGCCGTGAACACCGGGGAGCTGTTTTTT. Translation gives CASRPQGAVNTGELFF. Full variable domain (missing parts from reference TRBV5-4 and TRBJ2-2): ETGVTQSPTHLIKTRGQQVTLRCSSQSGHNTVSWYQQALGQGPQFIFQYYREEENGRGNFPPRFSGLQFPNYSSELNVNALELDDSALYLCASRPQGAVNTGELFFGEGSRLTVL.

This rearrangement joins TRBV11-2 to TRBJ2-6; no firm D call. Deletions cut 2 bases from V and 3 bases from J, with 17 bases between. Germline V gene data show CDR1 as SGHAT and CDR2 as FQNNGV. The CDR3 has 18 amino acids. CDR3 loop: CASSLLIGRLDGANVLTF. Written as DNA, the CDR3 is TGTGCCAGCAGCTTACTGATAGGACGGCTGGATGGGGCCAACGTCCTGACTTTC.

V usage is TRBV7-6 and J usage is TRBJ2-3, with D unresolved. This CDR3 has 13 residues. Germline V gives CDR1 SGHVS, CDR2 FNYEAQ. With 3 bases removed from V and 5 bases from J, the gap between germline ends came to 9 bases. CDR3 DNA sequence: TGTGCCAGCAGCTTTTGGGTCGGAGATACGCAGTATTTT. It codes for CASSFWVGDTQYF.

This clonotype was counted a few times. The chain carries TRBV19 and TRBJ1-1; D is possibly TRBD1 (6 bases). Trimming took off 4 bases at V and 3 bases at J, with 15 bases between the two ends. The length of the CDR3 is 15 residues. CDR1 is LNHDA, CDR2 SQIVND, per germline (reference sequence). The CDR3 spells CASSRKDRPDTEAFF. For the CDR3, the DNA is TGTGCCAGTAGTAGGAAAGACAGGCCGGACACTGAAGCTTTCTTT.

This clonotype was detected many times. The rearrangement links TRBV29-1 to TRBJ2-5; D might be TRBD2 (5 bases). Germline CDR1 reads SQVTM; CDR2 reads ANQGSEA. Trimming shortened V by 6 bases and J by 5 bases, and 19 bases separated the two germline ends. This CDR3 region has 14 residues. This CDR3 reads CSVERPGFRETQYF. In nucleotides, the CDR3 is TGCAGCGTAGAGCGGCCGGGCTTCCGGGAGACCCAGTACTTC.